The clone carrying this TCR beta chain has only a few counts. The data originate from a study of technical replicates of blood from a handful of donors. The CDR3 loop spans 12 amino acids. Germline V gives CDR1 SQVTM, CDR2 ANQGSEA. V was pared by 7 bases and J by 6 bases, with 16 bases between. Clones were sequenced by immunoSEQ multiplex PCR, and TCRdb holds only the in-frame ones, with some missing. Of around 63,000 clones in the sample, almost 95% were seen once. Sequencing input: PBMCs. The chain couples TRBV29-1 to TRBJ2-7; TRBD1 might be the D (6 bases). The sequence was obtained from a human donor in good health. Some clones in this sample may be carry-over from other donors' samples. CDR3 protein: CSGTLGTTEQYF. In nucleotides, the CDR3 is TGCAGCGGGACCCTTGGGACAACCGAGCAGTACTTC.